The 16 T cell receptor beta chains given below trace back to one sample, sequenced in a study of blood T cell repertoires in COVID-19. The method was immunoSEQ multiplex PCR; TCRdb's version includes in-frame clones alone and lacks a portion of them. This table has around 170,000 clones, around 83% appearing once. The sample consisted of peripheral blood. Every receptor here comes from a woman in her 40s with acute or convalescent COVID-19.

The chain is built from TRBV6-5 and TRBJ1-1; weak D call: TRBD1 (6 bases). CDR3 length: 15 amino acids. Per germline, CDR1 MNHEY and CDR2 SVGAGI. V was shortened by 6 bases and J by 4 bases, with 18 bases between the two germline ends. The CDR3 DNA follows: TGTGCCAGCAGCCTGAGGCAGGGGTTGGGCACTGAAGCTTTCTTT. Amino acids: CASSLRQGLGTEAFF.

The CDR3, as DNA: TGTGCCAGCAGCTTAACGGTAAAACTGGAGACCCAGTACTTC. Protein: CASSLTVKLETQYF. The chain carries TRBV11-2 and TRBJ2-5; D gene ambiguous. The V gene lost 2 bases and the J gene lost 5 bases, with 12 bases spanning the gap. The CDR3 is 14 residues long. Germline assignment: CDR1 SGHAT and CDR2 FQNNGV.

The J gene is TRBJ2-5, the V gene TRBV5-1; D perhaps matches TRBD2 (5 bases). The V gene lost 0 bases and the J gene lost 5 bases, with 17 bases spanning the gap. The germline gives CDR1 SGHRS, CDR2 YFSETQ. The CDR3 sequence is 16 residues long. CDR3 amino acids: CASSLADVGGLETQYF. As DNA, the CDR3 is TGCGCCAGCAGCTTGGCCGACGTTGGCGGGCTGGAGACCCAGTACTTC.

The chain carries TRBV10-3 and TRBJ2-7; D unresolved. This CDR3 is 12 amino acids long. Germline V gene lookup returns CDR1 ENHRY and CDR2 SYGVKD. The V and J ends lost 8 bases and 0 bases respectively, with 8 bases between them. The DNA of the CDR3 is TGTGCCATCCAGAAAAGCTCCTACGAGCAGTACTTC. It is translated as CAIQKSSYEQYF.

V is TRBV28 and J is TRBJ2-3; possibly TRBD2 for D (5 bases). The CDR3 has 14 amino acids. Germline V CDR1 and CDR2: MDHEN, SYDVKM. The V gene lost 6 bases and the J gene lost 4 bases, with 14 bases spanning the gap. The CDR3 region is CASSQRSGSDTQYF. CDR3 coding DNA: TGTGCCAGCAGCCAAAGAAGCGGATCAGATACGCAGTATTTT.

CDR3 in DNA: TGCGCCAGCAGCTCACCCCAATCCGGGACAGGGGCCCAGCAGTTCTTC. This sequence encodes CASSSPQSGTGAQQFF. The gene calls are TRBV5-1 and TRBJ2-1; TRBD1 agrees at 10 bases. The CDR3 is 16 residues long. Trimming at V came to 3 bases and at J to 11 bases, leaving 14 bases not matched to a gene. The germline V gene has CDR1 SGHRS and CDR2 YFSETQ.

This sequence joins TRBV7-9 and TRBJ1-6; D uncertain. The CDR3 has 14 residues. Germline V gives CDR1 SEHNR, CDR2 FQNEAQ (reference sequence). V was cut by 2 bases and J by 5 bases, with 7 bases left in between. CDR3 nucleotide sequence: TGTGCCAGCAGCTTAAACAGTGATAATTCACCCCTCCACTTT. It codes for CASSLNSDNSPLHF.

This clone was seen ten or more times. In DNA, the CDR3 is TGTGCCAGCAGTGTTATGGGGAGAGATCAGCCCCAGCATTTT. Amino acids: CASSVMGRDQPQHF. The rearrangement joins TRBV2 to TRBJ1-5; no reliable D call. The germline V and J ends were trimmed by 4 bases and 5 bases, with 12 bases remaining between them. Germline values: CDR1 SNHLY, CDR2 FYNNEI. This CDR3 region has 14 residues.

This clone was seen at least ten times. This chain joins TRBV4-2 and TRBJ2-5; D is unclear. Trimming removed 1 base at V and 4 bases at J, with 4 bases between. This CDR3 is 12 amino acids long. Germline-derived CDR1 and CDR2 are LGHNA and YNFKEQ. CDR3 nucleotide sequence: TGTGCCAGCAGCCAAGTTCGAGAGACCCAGTACTTC. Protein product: CASSQVRETQYF.

Written as DNA, the CDR3 is TGTGCCAGTAGTATCCAGGGCCTCTCCTACGAGCAGTACTTC. Its translation is CASSIQGLSYEQYF. This chain links TRBV19 with TRBJ2-7; TRBD1 is a possible D gene (5 bases). Germline V gene lookup returns CDR1 LNHDA and CDR2 SQIVND (reference sequence). Trimming pared 3 bases from V and 0 bases from J, leaving 9 bases between. This CDR3 has 14 amino acids.

CDR3 region: CASSLRTGSRQPQHF. The CDR3 nucleotides are TGTGCCAGTAGTCTACGGACAGGGTCACGACAGCCCCAGCATTTT. This chain joins TRBV19 and TRBJ1-5, with 8 positions matching TRBD1. Per germline, CDR1 LNHDA and CDR2 SQIVND (reference sequence). This CDR3 region has 15 residues. The J segment lost 7 bases and the V segment lost 5 bases, leaving 10 bases of the junction unmatched.

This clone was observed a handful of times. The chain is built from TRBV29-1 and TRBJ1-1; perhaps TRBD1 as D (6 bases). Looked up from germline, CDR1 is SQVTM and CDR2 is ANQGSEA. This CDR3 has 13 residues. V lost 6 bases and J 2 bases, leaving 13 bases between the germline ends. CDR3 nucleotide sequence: TGCAGCGTCTCCCGGGACACCAACACTGAAGCTTTCTTT. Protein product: CSVSRDTNTEAFF.

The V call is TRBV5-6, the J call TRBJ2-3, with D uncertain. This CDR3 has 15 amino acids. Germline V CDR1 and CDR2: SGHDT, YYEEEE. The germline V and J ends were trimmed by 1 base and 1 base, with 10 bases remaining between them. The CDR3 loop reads CASSLSLAGTDTQYF. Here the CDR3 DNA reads TGTGCCAGCAGCTTGAGTCTGGCAGGCACAGATACGCAGTATTTT.

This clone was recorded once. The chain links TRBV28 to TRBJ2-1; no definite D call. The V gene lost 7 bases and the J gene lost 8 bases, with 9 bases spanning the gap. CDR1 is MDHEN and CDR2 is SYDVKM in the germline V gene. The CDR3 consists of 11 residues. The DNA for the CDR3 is TGTGCCAGCAACACGGGTTATGAGCAGTTCTTC. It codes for CASNTGYEQFF.

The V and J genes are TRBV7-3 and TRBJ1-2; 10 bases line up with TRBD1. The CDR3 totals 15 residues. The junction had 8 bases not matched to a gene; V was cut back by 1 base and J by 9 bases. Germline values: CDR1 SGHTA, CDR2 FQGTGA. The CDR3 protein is CASSLISSGQGSYTF. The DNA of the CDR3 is TGTGCCAGCAGCTTAATATCATCGGGACAGGGGAGCTACACCTTC. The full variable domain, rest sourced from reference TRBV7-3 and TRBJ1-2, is GAGVSQTPSNKVTEKGKYVELRCDPISGHTALYWYRQSLGQGPEFLIYFQGTGAADDSGLPNDRFFAVRPEGSVSTLKIQRTERGDSAVYLCASSLISSGQGSYTFGSGTRLTVV.

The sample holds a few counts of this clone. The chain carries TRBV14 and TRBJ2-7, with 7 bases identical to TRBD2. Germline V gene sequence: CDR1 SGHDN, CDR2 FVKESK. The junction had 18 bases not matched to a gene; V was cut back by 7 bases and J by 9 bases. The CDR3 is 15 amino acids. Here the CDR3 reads CASTRDYRGPTRQYF. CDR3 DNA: TGTGCCAGCACCCGGGACTACCGGGGCCCTACGAGGCAGTACTTC.